Below, 26 T cell receptor beta chains from the same sample are listed, as sequenced in a study of blood T cell repertoires in COVID-19 (dated by TCRdb to about 2020). To prepare the library, the immunoSEQ multiplex PCR assay was applied. TCRdb provides this immuneACCESS table in a form limited to in-frame rearrangements. Some clones are lacking; in checked studies, under half of them reflect an unresolved V gene, and why the rest are absent is not known. In this sample the table shows 300,000 or so clones, 80% to 95% of which occur a single time. The ten largest make up around 1.1% of the sample. The sequenced sample was PBMCs or T cells enriched from blood (not recorded which). All receptors derive from a woman in her twenties or thirties who had recovered from COVID-19.

The rearrangement joins TRBV5-6 to TRBJ2-6; 9 bases agree with TRBD1. The ends lost 6 bases at V and 2 bases at J; junction bases unmatched: 6. The CDR3 sequence is 16 residues long. Looked up from germline, CDR1 is SGHDT and CDR2 is YYEEEE. This CDR3 is CASMGQGLTGANVLTF. CDR3 bases: TGTGCCAGCATGGGACAGGGCCTCACTGGGGCCAACGTCCTGACTTTC.

This chain joins TRBV27 and TRBJ2-7, with TRBD1 matching 7 bases. V was clipped by 4 bases and J by 2 bases; unmatched bases: 5. The germline CDR1 and CDR2 sequences are MNHEY and SMNVEV (reference sequence). This CDR3 has 14 amino acids. The CDR3 here is CASSSQQGTYEQYF. The CDR3 nucleotides read TGTGCCAGCAGTTCACAACAGGGGACCTACGAGCAGTACTTC.

V and J are TRBV7-8 and TRBJ2-1, with 7 bases aligning to TRBD1. V shed 1 base and J 4 bases; nucleotides not matched to a gene: 4. This CDR3 is built from 15 residues. Germline V gene sequence: CDR1 SGHVS, CDR2 FQNEAQ. CDR3 residues: CASSLGRGFYNEQFF. The CDR3 nucleotides are TGTGCCAGCAGCTTAGGCAGGGGGTTTTACAATGAGCAGTTCTTC.

The V call is TRBV29-1, the J call TRBJ1-2; 9 nucleotides agree with TRBD1. The length of the CDR3 is 16 residues. The trim removed 6 bases at V and 2 bases at J, leaving 13 bases unmatched. The germline V gene encodes CDR1 SQVTM and CDR2 ANQGSEA. CDR3 protein: CSVQKGPGQGNYGYTF. CDR3 coding DNA: TGCAGCGTCCAAAAGGGACCTGGACAGGGGAACTATGGCTACACCTTC. Together with reference TRBV29-1 and TRBJ1-2, the CDR3 gives the full variable domain: SAVISQKPSRDICQRGTSLTIQCQVDSQVTMMFWYRQQPGQSLTLIATANQGSEATYESGFVIDKFPISRPNLTFSTLTVSNMSPEDSSIYLCSVQKGPGQGNYGYTFGSGTRLTVV.

The rearrangement uses TRBV2 and TRBJ1-4, with 8 bases lining up with TRBD1. The J segment lost 4 bases and the V segment lost 3 bases, leaving 1 base of the junction unmatched. In germline, CDR1 is SNHLY, CDR2 FYNNEI. CDR3 length: 14 residues. CDR3 region: CASSEDRVNEKLFF. DNA of the CDR3: TGTGCCAGCAGTGAGGACAGGGTTAATGAAAAACTGTTTTTT.

Only one count was recorded for this clone. The rearrangement joins TRBV11-3 to TRBJ2-7, with 7 nucleotides matching TRBD1. The CDR3 extends over 13 amino acids. The trim removed 5 bases at V and 3 bases at J, leaving 4 bases unmatched. Germline CDR1 and CDR2: SGHNT and YENEEA. CDR3 coding DNA: TGTGCCAGCAGCCGGGGACAGAGCTACGAGCAGTACTTC. Translated, it gives CASSRGQSYEQYF.

The chain combines TRBV6-1 with TRBJ2-1; D unclear. The CDR3 length is 16 residues. V lost 4 bases to trimming and J lost 0 bases, with 13 bases between them. Germline V gene lookup returns CDR1 MNHNS and CDR2 SASEGT. CDR3 bases: TGTGCCAGCAGTGTTTGGCTTCGAAGCTCCTACAATGAGCAGTTCTTC. This sequence encodes CASSVWLRSSYNEQFF.

J is TRBJ1-6 and V is TRBV27; 11 positions match TRBD1. V lost 1 base to trimming and J lost 5 bases; unmatched junction nucleotides: 4. The germline V gene has CDR1 MNHEY and CDR2 SMNVEV (reference sequence). The CDR3 runs to 17 residues. CDR3 in DNA: TGTGCCAGCAGTTTATTCGGACAGGGGGCAAATAATTCACCCCTCCACTTT. Protein product: CASSLFGQGANNSPLHF.

The V and J genes are TRBV4-3 and TRBJ2-7, with 7 bases identical to TRBD2. Trimming removed 5 bases from V and 0 bases from J; junction bases left unmatched: 7. This CDR3 has 15 amino acids. CDR1 and CDR2 from the germline V gene are LGHNA and YSLEER. CDR3 region: CASSTSSGASYEQYF. The DNA of the CDR3 is TGCGCCAGCAGCACATCTAGCGGAGCCTCCTACGAGCAGTACTTC.

The gene calls are TRBV6-2 or TRBV6-3 and TRBJ2-5; D is perhaps TRBD1 or TRBD2 (7 bases each). In germline, CDR1 is MNHEY, CDR2 SVGEGT. V lost 6 bases and J lost 2, with 13 bases in between. CDR3 length: 14 residues. For the CDR3, the DNA is TGTGCCAGCAGCCAGGGGGGGGTACAAGAGACCCAGTACTTC. Translation gives CASSQGGVQETQYF.

This sequence joins TRBV5-6 and TRBJ2-5; no definite D call. Germline V gene sequence: CDR1 SGHDT, CDR2 YYEEEE. The CDR3 is 13 amino acids. V was pared by 1 base and J by 2 bases, with 6 bases between. The CDR3 loop reads CASSLHGQETQYF. The CDR3 DNA reads TGTGCCAGCAGCTTGCACGGTCAAGAGACCCAGTACTTC.

V is TRBV6-5 and J is TRBJ2-1; no firm D call. V lost 4 bases and J lost 5, with 15 bases in between. The CDR3 extends over 15 amino acids. CDR1 is MNHEY and CDR2 is SVGAGI in the germline V gene. In nucleotides, the CDR3 is TGTGCCAGCAGTTCCGACCCGGGTGTAGACAATGAGCAGTTCTTC. This codes for CASSSDPGVDNEQFF.

The CDR3 DNA is TGTGCCTGGAGTGTATTCGCTGAGCCTGAAGCTTTCTTT. Its protein product is CAWSVFAEPEAFF. The rearrangement uses TRBV30 and TRBJ1-1; D unresolved. This CDR3 is built from 13 residues. Germline V gene sequence: CDR1 GTSNPN, CDR2 SVGIG (reference sequence). V lost 0 bases and J lost 6, with 11 bases in between. Combining the CDR3 with reference TRBV30 and TRBJ1-1 gives the whole variable domain SQTIHQWPATLVQPVGSPLSLECTVEGTSNPNLYWYRQAAGRGLQLLFYSVGIGQISSEVPQNLSASRPQDRQFILSSKKLLLSDSGFYLCAWSVFAEPEAFFGQGTRLTVV.

The chain joins TRBV7-2 to TRBJ2-7, with D uncertain. Germline CDR1 is SGHTA and CDR2 is FQGNSA. The ends were cut back, 5 bases at V and 2 bases at J, with 10 bases in the middle. The CDR3 covers 13 residues. CDR3 region: CASSLREAYEQYF. DNA for the CDR3: TGTGCCAGCAGCCTACGCGAAGCCTACGAGCAGTACTTC.

The chain joins TRBV28 to TRBJ1-5, with D possibly being TRBD1 (5 bases). Per the germline V gene, CDR1 is MDHEN and CDR2 is SYDVKM. CDR3 length: 14 residues. Trimming shortened V by 5 bases and J by 5 bases, and 13 bases separated the two germline ends. Written as DNA, the CDR3 is TGTGCCAGCAGTCCTAACGGAGGGGATCAGCCCCAGCATTTT. This translates into CASSPNGGDQPQHF.

The genes are TRBV7-2 and TRBJ1-2, with TRBD1 matching over 8 bases. This CDR3 is 15 amino acids long. With V trimmed by 5 bases and J by 8 bases, 13 bases remained unmatched. The germline CDR1 and CDR2 sequences are SGHTA and FQGNSA. The CDR3 DNA sequence: TGTGCCAGCAGCATACAGGGGCGACAGGGGTGGGGCTACACCTTC. Protein sequence: CASSIQGRQGWGYTF.

V usage is TRBV4-1 and J usage is TRBJ2-7, with D perhaps matching TRBD2 (6 bases). CDR3 size: 13 residues. V was clipped by 4 bases and J by 6 bases, with 13 bases between them. The V gene's germline CDR1 is MGHRA and CDR2 YSYEKL. CDR3 DNA: TGCGCCAGCAGCCCAAGGGACTTCAGCGAGCAGTACTTC. As protein: CASSPRDFSEQYF.

This chain links TRBV18 with TRBJ1-6; 9 bases fit TRBD1. The V segment lost 3 bases and the J segment 13 bases; nucleotides outside the gene matches: 7. The CDR3 spans 14 residues. Germline V lookup: CDR1 KGHSH, CDR2 LQKENI. The DNA of the CDR3 is TGTGCCAGCTCACCCAGACAGGGGGAGATGCCCCTCCACTTT. Protein: CASSPRQGEMPLHF.

This chain joins TRBV11-3 and TRBJ2-7; D is unclear. CDR1 and CDR2 (germline): SGHNT, YENEEA. CDR3 length: 13 residues. V was pared by 3 bases and J by 0 bases, with 6 bases between. The CDR3 loop reads CASSFEDSYEQYF. CDR3 DNA: TGTGCCAGCAGCTTTGAGGACTCCTACGAGCAGTACTTC.

V usage is TRBV6-5 and J usage is TRBJ1-1, with TRBD1 matching 9 bases. V lost 6 bases to trimming and J lost 4 bases; unmatched junction nucleotides: 6. CDR1 and CDR2 from the germline V gene are MNHEY and SVGAGI. This CDR3 contains 14 residues. CDR3 nucleotides: TGTGCCAGCAGGGGACAGGGAGCTTCCACTGAAGCTTTCTTT. It codes for CASRGQGASTEAFF.

The chain carries TRBV27 and TRBJ2-1; 11 bases are shared with TRBD1. V trimming: 6 bases; J trimming: 4 bases; junction bases outside the gene matches: 5. Germline assignment: CDR1 MNHEY and CDR2 SMNVEV (reference sequence). The CDR3 length is 15 residues. The CDR3 bases are TGTGCCAGCAGGACCGGGACAGGGGGGTACAATGAGCAGTTCTTC. The encoded protein is CASRTGTGGYNEQFF.

J is TRBJ2-5 and V is TRBV5-1; tentative D call: TRBD2 (5 bases). Deletions cut 0 bases from V and 2 bases from J, with 8 bases between. The CDR3 extends over 14 amino acids. Germline CDR1 reads SGHRS; CDR2 reads YFSETQ. CDR3 DNA: TGCGCCAGCAGCTTGGGGACTTCTCAAGAGACCCAGTACTTC. Translating it yields CASSLGTSQETQYF.

The rearrangement uses TRBV14 and TRBJ2-2, with TRBD2 matching 7 bases. Germline values: CDR1 SGHDN, CDR2 FVKESK. There are 15 residues in the CDR3. V lost 1 base to trimming and J lost 3 bases; unmatched junction nucleotides: 2. CDR3 DNA: TGTGCCAGCAGCCAAGGGCGGGGGTACACCGGGGAGCTGTTTTTT. It specifies CASSQGRGYTGELFF.

The chain carries TRBV7-2 and TRBJ2-1, with D uncertain. The V gene's germline CDR1 is SGHTA and CDR2 FQGNSA. There are 12 residues in the CDR3. V shed 2 bases and J shed 8 bases, with 7 bases lying between them. The CDR3 DNA follows: TGTGCCAGCAGCTTAATATTCGATGAGCAGTTCTTC. It encodes CASSLIFDEQFF. Complete variable domain (other parts from reference TRBV7-2 and TRBJ2-1): GAGVSQSPSNKVTEKGKDVELRCDPISGHTALYWYRQSLGQGLEFLIYFQGNSAPDKSGLPSDRFSAERTGGSVSTLTIQRTQQEDSAVYLCASSLIFDEQFFGPGTRLTVL.

This chain uses TRBV7-2 with TRBJ1-5; tentatively, D is TRBD1 (6 bases). Germline V gene lookup returns CDR1 SGHTA and CDR2 FQGNSA. V was clipped by 3 bases and J by 0 bases, with 18 bases between them. The CDR3 is made up of 18 amino acids. In DNA, the CDR3 is TGTGCCAGCAGCTTCTTAGAGACAGGCCCTTATAGCAATCAGCCCCAGCATTTT. It encodes CASSFLETGPYSNQPQHF.

The chain recombines TRBV5-1 with TRBJ2-5; weak D call: TRBD2 (5 bases). V shed 0 bases and J shed 5 bases, with 8 bases lying between them. The CDR3 spans 13 residues. The germline CDR1 and CDR2 sequences are SGHRS and YFSETQ. CDR3 DNA: TGCGCCAGCAGCTTGGGGGAGTGGGAGACCCAGTACTTC. It translates to CASSLGEWETQYF.